Listed here is a single T cell receptor beta chain. Its cognate antigen is unknown. This sample stems from a study of T cell responses to AZD1222 COVID-19 vaccine. Assay used: immunoSEQ multiplex PCR; TCRdb lists only in-frame clones, some missing. Counted here are about 110,000 clones, 87% occurring once; the ten biggest clones make up 2% to 2.5%. Trimming removed 2 bases from V and 5 bases from J, with 15 bases in between. CDR1 is MDHEN and CDR2 is SYDVKM in the germline V gene. This CDR3 is 15 amino acids long. Study outcomes and limitations: No repertoire was sampled before or during the peak T cell response, only after it. It should be noted that donors were predominantly white British and more often female, and clonal diversity was possibly underestimated.

The chain recombines TRBV28 with TRBJ1-1; D gene unclear. This specimen was peripheral blood, taken 28 days after the second AZD1222 dose. This TCR came from an adult who received the AZD1222 COVID-19 vaccine. DNA of the CDR3: TGTGCCAGCAGTTTAAGGTTGGCTGGGGTAACTGAAGCTTTCTTT. It specifies CASSLRLAGVTEAFF.